This TCR delta chain originates from a study of Vδ1+ human thymocytes. Points from the study as a whole: Unlike peripheral blood Vdelta1+ controls, thymic delta-chain sequences included about 20% Vdelta2 and few Vdelta3. Thymic TRG and TRD repertoires appeared highly polyclonal. Bulk repertoire data may be misinterpreted because of unexpected Vdelta2 sequences.

Thymocytes were sorted as CD3+ TCRVdelta1+ TCRVdelta2- after alphabeta T cell depletion. Sorted Vdelta1+ thymocytes were roughly 98% to 99.6% pure. As to this clone: Its antigen remains unknown.

Extracted RNA was reverse transcribed into cDNA. Pooled V-gene forward primers with one constant-region reverse primer generated the CDR3 amplicons by multiplex PCR. TCRdb reapplied CATT to the multiplex PCR reads. The sample has approximately 19,000 delta-chain clones; 7% to 8.5% are singletons. Germline V lookup: CDR1 TSWWSYY, CDR2 QGS. Trimming took off 6 bases at V and 0 bases at J, with 38 bases between the two ends. The CDR3 extends over 23 amino acids. The origin of this receptor is a child younger than two who had congenital heart surgery. Sequenced sample: Vdelta1+ gamma-delta thymocytes from the thymus. Subset defined: FACS-sorted CD3+ TCRalphabeta- TCRVdelta1+ TCRVdelta2- thymocytes. This chain joins TRDV1 and TRDJ1; either TRDD2 or TRDD3 may fit D (5 bases each). The J gene comes from matching the DNA to germline here; TCRdb lacks it. The DNA for the CDR3 is TGTGCTCTTGGCCTAAAATCCTCCTTCGAGAGGTGGGGAGACGAAGGGTACACCGATAAACTCATCTTT. The encoded protein is CALGLKSSFERWGDEGYTDKLIF.